A selection of T cell receptor beta chains follows, all from one sample in a study of cytomegalovirus exposure and HLA in healthy donors. Profiling relied on immunoSEQ multiplex PCR, and the TCRdb table lists in-frame clones only, not all of them. The profile shows about 52,000 clones, roughly 73% of them singletons. Sequenced material: PBMCs. The receptors stem from a man aged 18 to 29 in good health and CMV-seronegative. Each CDR3 is given with its conserved first and last residue. Each record gives: J gene, V gene, CDR3 protein.

j_call: TRBJ1-2
v_call: TRBV4-3
cdr3_aa: CASSQESRGSMYGYTF

j_call: TRBJ2-1
v_call: TRBV7-9
cdr3_aa: CASSSPPPGTGANEQFF

j_call: TRBJ2-7
v_call: TRBV7-9
cdr3_aa: CASSSGTASYEQYF

j_call: TRBJ1-2
v_call: TRBV7-2
cdr3_aa: CASSLRFFETGEYGYTF

j_call: TRBJ2-2
v_call: TRBV2
cdr3_aa: CASSYFGLAGGTGELFF

j_call: TRBJ1-5
v_call: TRBV28
cdr3_aa: CANSGQINQPQHF

j_call: TRBJ1-5
v_call: TRBV9
cdr3_aa: CASSAGTGNGQPQHF

j_call: TRBJ2-3
v_call: TRBV7-2
cdr3_aa: CASSLAGTSDTQYF

j_call: TRBJ1-3
v_call: TRBV30
cdr3_aa: CAWSQVGNTIYF

j_call: TRBJ2-1
v_call: TRBV18
cdr3_aa: CASSPVGGNEQFF

j_call: TRBJ1-1
v_call: TRBV5-6
cdr3_aa: CASSGQMNTEAFF

j_call: TRBJ1-4
v_call: TRBV29-1
cdr3_aa: CSVGAAEKLFF

j_call: TRBJ1-4
v_call: TRBV13
cdr3_aa: CASSLGGLSPANEKLFF

j_call: TRBJ2-1
v_call: TRBV6-4
cdr3_aa: CASSGLAGGPNEQFF

j_call: TRBJ2-3
v_call: TRBV5-1
cdr3_aa: CASSFAGEDTQYF

j_call: TRBJ2-1
v_call: TRBV28
cdr3_aa: CASSHDTSGSPGPYNEQFF

j_call: TRBJ2-7
v_call: TRBV29-1
cdr3_aa: CSVELRQGEQYF

j_call: TRBJ2-7
v_call: TRBV28
cdr3_aa: CASSFRGSGYEQYF

j_call: TRBJ2-5
v_call: TRBV30
cdr3_aa: CAWSQGVRETQYF

j_call: TRBJ2-1
v_call: TRBV5-1
cdr3_aa: CASSSYNEQFF

j_call: TRBJ1-3
v_call: TRBV30
cdr3_aa: CAWRYLGNTIYF

j_call: TRBJ2-7
v_call: TRBV4-2
cdr3_aa: CASSQGNAGAGSYEQYF

j_call: TRBJ2-3
v_call: TRBV4-3
cdr3_aa: CASSQRQVGLTDTQYF

j_call: TRBJ1-2
v_call: TRBV4-2
cdr3_aa: CASSQGDYGYTF

j_call: TRBJ1-1
v_call: TRBV6-5
cdr3_aa: CASSYSPVPGTEAFF

j_call: TRBJ2-2
v_call: TRBV5-8
cdr3_aa: CASSPLGGAGPGELFF

j_call: TRBJ1-2
v_call: TRBV6-1
cdr3_aa: CASSERGSYGYTF

j_call: TRBJ1-6
v_call: TRBV30
cdr3_aa: CAWSEAGDNSPLHF

j_call: TRBJ1-1
v_call: TRBV4-3
cdr3_aa: CASSQDPLNTEAFF

j_call: TRBJ1-3
v_call: TRBV27
cdr3_aa: CASSATGSVNTIYF